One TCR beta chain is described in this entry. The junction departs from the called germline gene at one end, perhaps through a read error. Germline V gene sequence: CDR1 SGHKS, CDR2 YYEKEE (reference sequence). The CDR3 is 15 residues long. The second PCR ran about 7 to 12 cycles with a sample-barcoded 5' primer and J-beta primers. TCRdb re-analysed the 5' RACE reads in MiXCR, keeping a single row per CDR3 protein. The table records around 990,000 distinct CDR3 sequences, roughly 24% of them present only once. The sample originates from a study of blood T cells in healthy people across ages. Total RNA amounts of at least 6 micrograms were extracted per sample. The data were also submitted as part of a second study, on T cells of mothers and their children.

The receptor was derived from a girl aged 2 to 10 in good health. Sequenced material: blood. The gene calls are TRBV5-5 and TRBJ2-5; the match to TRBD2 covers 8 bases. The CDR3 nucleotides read TGTGCCAGCAGCCTTGACGGGGGAGCGGGAGAGACCCGGTACTTC. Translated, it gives CASSLDGGAGETRYF.